The TCR beta chain under discussion was sequenced for a study of early T cells in non-severe SARS-CoV-2 infection. From the 5' RACE reads, TCRdb called clonotypes with MiXCR, one entry per CDR3 protein. The sample comprises 75,000 to 90,000 distinct CDR3 sequences, 6% to 7% of which are singletons, and about 8% rests with the top ten. CDR3 length: 13 amino acids. CDR1 is SEHNR and CDR2 is FQNEAQ in the germline V gene (reference sequence). This TCR derives from an adult who was a healthcare worker with PCR-confirmed SARS-CoV-2 infection or an uninfected control (not recorded which). The sequenced material came from whole blood. The rearrangement joins TRBV7-9 to TRBJ2-6, with 8 bases lining up with TRBD1. In nucleotides, the CDR3 is TGTGCGGACAGGGTAGCTGGGGCCAACGTCCTGACTTTC. It encodes CADRVAGANVLTF.